This T cell receptor (beta chain) is drawn from a study of identical twins. There are 15 residues in the CDR3. Germline V gives CDR1 SGDLS, CDR2 YYNGEE. V was pared by 3 bases and J by 5 bases, with 17 bases between. In the case of this clonotype: The antigen is unknown.

The study, taken as a whole, reports: Interpretation of the results relied on cross-sectional statistical analysis and not on following the same donors. Cord blood beta clonotypes present at high abundance carried fewer insertions; no such pattern appeared in memory repertoires. Out-of-frame alpha sequences common to twins were enriched for low generation probability. Weaker excess sharing between twins was seen in beta out-of-frame sequences.

TCRdb fed the 5' RACE reads into MiXCR, producing one record per CDR3 protein. The table shows about 700,000 distinct CDR3 sequences, with around 8.3% occurring only once. This sample was also put to use in a study of yellow fever vaccine responses in identical twins.

This rearrangement joins TRBV9 to TRBJ2-5; D ambiguous. The specimen sequenced was PBMCs. The source is a woman under 30 in good health. The CDR3 DNA reads as TGTGCCAGCAGCGCCAGAAAGCTACTGGGGGAGACCCAGTACTTC. Amino acid sequence: CASSARKLLGETQYF. The variable domain in full, completed from reference TRBV9 and TRBJ2-5, reads DSGVTQTPKHLITATGQRVTLRCSPRSGDLSVYWYQQSLDQGLQFLIQYYNGEERAKGNILERFSAQQFPDLHSELNLSSLELGDSALYFCASSARKLLGETQYFGPGTRLLVL.